The 12 T cell receptor beta chains presented below share a single source sample, sequenced in a study of cytomegalovirus exposure and HLA in healthy donors. Clones were read by immunoSEQ multiplex PCR, and TCRdb kept only the in-frame ones, dropping some. This table holds around 300,000 clones, approximately 83% found once. The sequenced sample consisted of PBMCs. All receptors come from a woman in her late teens or twenties in good health and CMV-seronegative.

The gene calls are TRBV9 and TRBJ1-1, with D uncertain. V was shortened by 0 bases and J by 0 bases, with 6 bases between the two germline ends. This CDR3 spans 14 amino acids. Germline CDR1 reads SGDLS; CDR2 reads YYNGEE. This CDR3 reads CASSVGSMNTEAFF. CDR3 bases: TGTGCCAGCAGCGTAGGGAGTATGAACACTGAAGCTTTCTTT.

This clone was recorded once. The chain couples TRBV29-1 to TRBJ1-1; D is possibly TRBD1 (5 bases). CDR3 length equals 15 residues. CDR1 is SQVTM and CDR2 is ANQGSEA in the germline V gene. With 4 bases removed from V and 0 bases from J, the gap between germline ends came to 15 bases. The DNA of the CDR3 is TGCAGCGTTGGACTAATCGGGGGAATGAACACTGAAGCTTTCTTT. Translation: CSVGLIGGMNTEAFF.

CDR3 loop: CASSYRSTTDTQYF. The CDR3 region has the DNA TGTGCCAGCAGTTACCGATCTACGACAGATACGCAGTATTTT. The chain recombines TRBV6-5 with TRBJ2-3; D remains unclear. V gave up 2 bases and J gave up 3 bases, with 9 bases separating them. From germline, CDR1 is MNHEY and CDR2 SVGAGI. The CDR3 extends over 14 amino acids.

The chain employs TRBV29-1 and TRBJ2-7, with 7 bases lining up with TRBD1. Per the germline V gene, CDR1 is SQVTM and CDR2 is ANQGSEA. This CDR3 region has 15 residues. V was clipped by 0 bases and J by 0 bases; unmatched bases: 5. Here the CDR3 DNA reads TGCAGCGTTGAAGATCAAGGGGACAGCTCCTACGAGCAGTACTTC. It translates to CSVEDQGDSSYEQYF.

This sequence joins TRBV30 and TRBJ2-2; D possibly corresponds to TRBD2 (6 bases). Trimming stripped 0 bases from V and 6 bases from J, with 8 bases between. Looked up from germline, CDR1 is GTSNPN and CDR2 is SVGIG (reference sequence). The CDR3 spans 13 residues. The CDR3 is CAWSVGGAGELFF. CDR3 sequence (DNA): TGTGCCTGGAGTGTGGGAGGCGCCGGGGAGCTGTTTTTT. Full variable domain (missing parts from reference TRBV30 and TRBJ2-2): SQTIHQWPATLVQPVGSPLSLECTVEGTSNPNLYWYRQAAGRGLQLLFYSVGIGQISSEVPQNLSASRPQDRQFILSSKKLLLSDSGFYLCAWSVGGAGELFFGEGSRLTVL.

In nucleotides, the CDR3 is TGTGCCAGCAGCCCTCAGACTAGCGGGAAGGACGAGCAGTACTTC. Encoded protein: CASSPQTSGKDEQYF. The rearrangement links TRBV9 to TRBJ2-7; 11 nucleotides align to TRBD2. The germline V gene has CDR1 SGDLS and CDR2 YYNGEE. Trimming at V came to 4 bases and at J to 5 bases, leaving 8 bases not matched to a gene. CDR3 size: 15 residues.

The V gene is TRBV2, the J gene TRBJ1-3; D may be TRBD1 (6 bases). Trimming stripped 6 bases from V and 4 bases from J, with 16 bases between. Germline CDR1 is SNHLY and CDR2 is FYNNEI. The CDR3 has 15 residues. The CDR3 sequence: CASRAGTIIGNTIYF. In nucleotides, the CDR3 is TGTGCCAGCAGAGCCGGGACAATCATCGGAAACACCATATATTTT. The full variable domain, its missing parts supplied by reference TRBV2 and TRBJ1-3, is EPEVTQTPSHQVTQMGQEVILRCVPISNHLYFYWYRQILGQKVEFLVSFYNNEISEKSEIFDDQFSVERPDGSNFTLKIRSTKLEDSAMYFCASRAGTIIGNTIYFGEGSWLTVV.

The chain links TRBV2 to TRBJ2-2; tentative D call: TRBD1 (5 bases). The V gene lost 2 bases and the J gene lost 2 bases, with 15 bases spanning the gap. The CDR3 length is 17 residues. CDR1 SNHLY and CDR2 FYNNEI come from the germline V gene. CDR3 sequence reads: CASSEFQVQGNTGELFF. CDR3 sequence (DNA): TGTGCCAGCAGTGAATTTCAGGTTCAGGGTAACACCGGGGAGCTGTTTTTT.

The chain recombines TRBV27 with TRBJ1-2; possible D gene TRBD1, 5 bases. There are 16 residues in the CDR3. V was trimmed by 5 bases and J by 6 bases, leaving 22 bases between them. Germline V gene data show CDR1 as MNHEY and CDR2 as SMNVEV (reference sequence). The CDR3 is CASSPSEGEAVNGYTF. CDR3 coding DNA: TGTGCCAGCAGTCCCTCGGAAGGGGAGGCCGTGAATGGCTACACCTTC.

This rearrangement joins TRBV9 to TRBJ2-7; the match to TRBD1 covers 9 bases. Germline CDR1 SGDLS, CDR2 YYNGEE. V shed 3 bases and J 5 bases; nucleotides not matched to a gene: 9. This CDR3 is 15 amino acids long. For the CDR3, the DNA is TGTGCCAGCAGCGCTGGGACAGGGCCGAAGGACGAGCAGTACTTC. As protein: CASSAGTGPKDEQYF.

The rearrangement uses TRBV10-3 and TRBJ2-7; D perhaps matches TRBD2 (7 bases). There are 14 residues in the CDR3. The germline CDR1 and CDR2 sequences are ENHRY and SYGVKD. With 6 bases removed from V and 7 bases from J, the gap between germline ends came to 19 bases. The CDR3 sequence: CAISHGGASREQYF. Written as DNA, the CDR3 is TGTGCCATCAGCCATGGGGGGGCTTCGCGAGAGCAGTACTTC.

The rearrangement uses TRBV7-6 and TRBJ1-1, with TRBD1 identical over 8 bases. The junction had 9 bases not matched to a gene; V was cut back by 6 bases and J by 3 bases. The CDR3 covers 15 residues. Looked up from germline, CDR1 is SGHVS and CDR2 is FNYEAQ. The CDR3 DNA follows: TGTGCCAGCAGTCCGGGACAGGCCTATCACACTGAAGCTTTCTTT. It codes for CASSPGQAYHTEAFF.